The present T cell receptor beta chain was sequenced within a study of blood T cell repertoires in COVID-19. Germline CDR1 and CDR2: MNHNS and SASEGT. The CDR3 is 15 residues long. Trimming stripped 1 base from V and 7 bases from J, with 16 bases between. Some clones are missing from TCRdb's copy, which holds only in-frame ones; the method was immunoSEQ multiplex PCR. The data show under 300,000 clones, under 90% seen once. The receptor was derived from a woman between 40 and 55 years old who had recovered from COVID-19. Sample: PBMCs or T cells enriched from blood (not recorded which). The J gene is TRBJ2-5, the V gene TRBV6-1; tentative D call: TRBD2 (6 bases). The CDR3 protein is CASSEGRARDGTQYF. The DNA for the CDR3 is TGTGCCAGCAGTGAAGGGAGGGCGCGGGATGGGACCCAGTACTTC.